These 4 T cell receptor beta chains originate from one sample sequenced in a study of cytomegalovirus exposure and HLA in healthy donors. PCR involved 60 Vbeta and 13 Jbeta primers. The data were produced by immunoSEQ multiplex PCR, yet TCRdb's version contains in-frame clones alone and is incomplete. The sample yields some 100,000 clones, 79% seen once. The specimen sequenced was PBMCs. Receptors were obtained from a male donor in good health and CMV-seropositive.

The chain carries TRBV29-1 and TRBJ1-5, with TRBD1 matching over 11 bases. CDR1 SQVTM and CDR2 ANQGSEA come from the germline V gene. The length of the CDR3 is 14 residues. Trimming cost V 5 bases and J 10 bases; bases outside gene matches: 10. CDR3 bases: TGCAGCGTTTGGTCTGGGACAGGGGGTGAACCCCAGCATTTT. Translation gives CSVWSGTGGEPQHF.

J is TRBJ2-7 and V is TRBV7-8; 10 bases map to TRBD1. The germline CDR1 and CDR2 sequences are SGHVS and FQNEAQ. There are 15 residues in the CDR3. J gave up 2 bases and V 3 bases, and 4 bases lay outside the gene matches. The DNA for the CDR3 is TGTGCCAGCAGCTTTGGGACAGGGGTCCCCTACGAGCAGTACTTC. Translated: CASSFGTGVPYEQYF.

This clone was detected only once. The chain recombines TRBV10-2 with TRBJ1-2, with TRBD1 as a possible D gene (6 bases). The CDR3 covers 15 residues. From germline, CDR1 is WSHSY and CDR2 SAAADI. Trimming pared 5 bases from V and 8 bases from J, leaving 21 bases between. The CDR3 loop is CASSSSGVIWEGYTF. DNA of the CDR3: TGCGCCAGCAGTTCCTCAGGGGTTATCTGGGAGGGCTACACCTTC.

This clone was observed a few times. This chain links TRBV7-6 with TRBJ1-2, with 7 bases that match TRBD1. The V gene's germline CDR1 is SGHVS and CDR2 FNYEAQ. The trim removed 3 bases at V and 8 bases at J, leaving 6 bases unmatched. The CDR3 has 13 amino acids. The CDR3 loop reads CASSLWQGDGYTF. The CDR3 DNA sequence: TGTGCCAGCAGCTTGTGGCAGGGGGACGGCTACACCTTC. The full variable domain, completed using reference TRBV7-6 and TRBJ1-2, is GAGVSQSPRYKVTKRGQDVALRCDPISGHVSLYWYRQALGQGPEFLTYFNYEAQQDKSGLPNDRFSAERPEGSISTLTIQRTEQRDSAMYRCASSLWQGDGYTFGSGTRLTVV.